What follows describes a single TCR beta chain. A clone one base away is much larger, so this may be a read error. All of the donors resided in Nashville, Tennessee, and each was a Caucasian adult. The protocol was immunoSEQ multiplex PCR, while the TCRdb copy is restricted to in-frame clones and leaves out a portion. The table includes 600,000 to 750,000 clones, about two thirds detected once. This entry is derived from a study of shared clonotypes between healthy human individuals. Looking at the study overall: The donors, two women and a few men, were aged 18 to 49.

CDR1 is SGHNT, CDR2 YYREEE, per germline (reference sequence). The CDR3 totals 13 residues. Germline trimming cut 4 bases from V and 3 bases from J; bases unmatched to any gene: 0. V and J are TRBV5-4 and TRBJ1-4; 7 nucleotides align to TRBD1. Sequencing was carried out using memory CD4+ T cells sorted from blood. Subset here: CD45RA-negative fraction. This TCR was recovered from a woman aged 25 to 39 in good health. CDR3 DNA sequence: TGTGCCAGCAGCCAGGGGGCTAATGAAAAACTGTTTTTT. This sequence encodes CASSQGANEKLFF.